The 17 T cell receptor beta chains in this list originate from one sample, sequenced in a study of cytomegalovirus exposure and HLA in healthy donors. Repertoires were generated with immunoSEQ multiplex PCR, while TCRdb's copy carries only in-frame clones and drops some. The sample shows some 130,000 clones, roughly four fifths of them seen only once. Sequencing input: PBMCs. These receptors were taken from a man aged 25-40 years in good health and CMV-seropositive.

The gene calls are TRBV5-1 and TRBJ1-1; 9 positions match TRBD1. CDR1 and CDR2 from the germline V gene are SGHRS and YFSETQ. The length of the CDR3 is 15 residues. Losses at the gene ends were 0 bases for V and 6 bases for J; bases not matched to a gene: 6. The CDR3 region is CASSLEDRGSAEAFF. CDR3 DNA sequence: TGCGCCAGCAGCTTGGAGGACAGGGGAAGTGCTGAAGCTTTCTTT.

The chain combines TRBV6-6 with TRBJ1-2; D is uncertain. Trimming cost V 0 bases and J 5 bases, with 7 bases left between them. Per germline, CDR1 MNHNY and CDR2 SVGAGI (reference sequence). The CDR3 is made up of 13 amino acids. This CDR3 is CASSYSIQYGYTF. CDR3 bases: TGTGCCAGCAGTTACTCGATACAGTATGGCTACACCTTC.

The V gene is TRBV5-1, the J gene TRBJ2-1, with TRBD1 matching 10 bases. V was pared by 0 bases and J by 1 base, with 1 base of the junction left unmatched. Germline CDR1 reads SGHRS; CDR2 reads YFSETQ. CDR3 length: 16 residues. This chain's CDR3 is CASSLGQGASYNEQFF. The CDR3 nucleotides are TGCGCCAGCAGCTTGGGACAGGGGGCTTCCTACAATGAGCAGTTCTTC.

The chain employs TRBV10-3 and TRBJ1-1; TRBD1 matches 9 bases. This CDR3 spans 15 amino acids. Trimming removed 6 bases from V and 4 bases from J; junction bases left unmatched: 9. CDR1 and CDR2 from the germline V gene are ENHRY and SYGVKD. As DNA, the CDR3 is TGTGCCATCAGACGGGACAGGGTGGAGGGCACTGAAGCTTTCTTT. Its protein product is CAIRRDRVEGTEAFF.

The chain links TRBV29-1 to TRBJ2-3; D call uncertain. Germline V gene lookup returns CDR1 SQVTM and CDR2 ANQGSEA. The CDR3 is made up of 10 amino acids. CDR3 residues: CSQSTDTQYF. CDR3 bases: TGCAGTCAATCAACAGATACGCAGTATTTT.

The CDR3 sequence: CASSWQGFGYTF. As DNA, the CDR3 is TGTGCCAGCAGTTGGCAGGGTTTTGGCTACACCTTC. V is TRBV28 and J is TRBJ1-2; possibly TRBD1 for D (5 bases). Trimming left V 4 bases short and J 7 bases short, with 10 bases between. CDR3 size: 12 residues. Germline V lookup: CDR1 MDHEN, CDR2 SYDVKM.

The chain employs TRBV2 and TRBJ2-1; D remains unclear. The CDR3 sequence is 12 residues long. CDR1 SNHLY and CDR2 FYNNEI come from the germline V gene. V lost 7 bases, J lost 4 bases, and 8 bases lay in between. The CDR3 spells CASMLTYNEQFF. CDR3 nucleotides: TGTGCCAGCATGCTCACTTACAATGAGCAGTTCTTC.

The chain has TRBV5-1 and TRBJ1-4; the match to TRBD1 covers 8 bases. V shed 3 bases, J shed 8 bases, and the junction held 6 bases outside the gene matches. Looked up from germline, CDR1 is SGHRS and CDR2 is YFSETQ. The length of the CDR3 is 14 residues. Written as DNA, the CDR3 is TGCGCCAGCAGCTCGGACAGGGACGGCGAAAAACTGTTTTTT. Its translation is CASSSDRDGEKLFF.

The chain carries TRBV6-4 and TRBJ1-2; D uncertain. This CDR3 comprises 15 residues. Germline V lookup: CDR1 MRHNA, CDR2 SNTAGT. V lost 3 bases and J lost 4, with 15 bases in between. CDR3 amino acids: CASSEFRGPPYGYTF. The CDR3 DNA follows: TGTGCCAGCAGTGAATTCCGGGGTCCTCCCTATGGCTACACCTTC.

The chain combines TRBV7-6 with TRBJ2-2; 8 bases line up with TRBD2. Germline V gene lookup returns CDR1 SGHVS and CDR2 FNYEAQ. The CDR3 consists of 15 residues. Unmatched junction bases numbered 2, after V lost 0 bases and J lost 5 bases. The CDR3 nucleotides are TGTGCCAGCAGCTTAGCCCGCGGGAGGACCGGGGAGCTGTTTTTT. This codes for CASSLARGRTGELFF.

The chain joins TRBV10-3 to TRBJ2-1; 8 nucleotides align to TRBD2. V was clipped by 6 bases and J by 2 bases; unmatched bases: 12. Germline CDR1 ENHRY, CDR2 SYGVKD. The CDR3 is 17 residues long. The CDR3 nucleotides are TGTGCCATCAGCCGATCCCAGACTAGCGTCCCCTACAATGAGCAGTTCTTC. Amino acid sequence: CAISRSQTSVPYNEQFF.

The chain recombines TRBV7-3 with TRBJ2-1, with 7 bases matching TRBD2. The CDR3 extends over 15 amino acids. Trimming took 5 bases from V and 0 from J; bases not matched to a gene: 4. CDR1 is SGHTA, CDR2 FQGTGA, per germline. CDR3 in DNA: TGTGCCAGCAGCCCGCCGGGGGGCTCCTACAATGAGCAGTTCTTC. Its protein is CASSPPGGSYNEQFF.

The V call is TRBV19, the J call TRBJ2-5; maybe TRBD2 (6 bases). Trimming took 3 bases from V and 1 from J, leaving 18 bases between them. Per the germline V gene, CDR1 is LNHDA and CDR2 is SQIVND (reference sequence). The CDR3 is 17 residues long. CDR3: CASSIGTLGRLQETQYF. CDR3 DNA: TGTGCCAGTAGTATCGGGACTCTCGGACGGCTCCAAGAGACCCAGTACTTC.

The chain carries TRBV6-1 and TRBJ2-2; possible D gene TRBD1, 6 bases. V shed 2 bases and J shed 0 bases, with 10 bases lying between them. There are 16 residues in the CDR3. CDR1 MNHNS and CDR2 SASEGT come from the germline V gene. The CDR3 nucleotides read TGTGCCAGCAGTGAACGGCGACAGGCGAACACCGGGGAGCTGTTTTTT. Translated, it gives CASSERRQANTGELFF.

The chain combines TRBV18 with TRBJ1-5; a weak D match, TRBD1 (5 bases). Trimming took off 3 bases at V and 0 bases at J, with 9 bases between the two ends. This CDR3 spans 15 amino acids. Germline V gene lookup returns CDR1 KGHSH and CDR2 LQKENI. DNA for the CDR3: TGTGCCAGCTCACCTCAAGGGGATAGCAATCAGCCCCAGCATTTT. It yields the protein CASSPQGDSNQPQHF.

The CDR3 region has the DNA TGTGCCAGCAGTTTAGGAAGCGGGGGGCCCACAGATACGCAGTATTTT. Residues: CASSLGSGGPTDTQYF. The chain has TRBV27 and TRBJ2-3; 9 nucleotides align to TRBD2. V shed 2 bases and J 2 bases; nucleotides not matched to a gene: 5. The CDR3 sequence is 16 residues long. Per the germline V gene, CDR1 is MNHEY and CDR2 is SMNVEV (reference sequence).

This chain connects TRBV12-5 to TRBJ2-3, with 7 nucleotides matching TRBD2. CDR3 length: 18 residues. CDR1 LGHNT and CDR2 FRNRAP come from the germline V gene. The V segment lost 0 bases and the J segment 3 bases; nucleotides outside the gene matches: 12. CDR3 coding DNA: TGTGCTAGTGGTTTGGTGCCCCGACTAGCAGCTCCTACAGATACGCAGTATTTT. This gives the protein CASGLVPRLAAPTDTQYF.